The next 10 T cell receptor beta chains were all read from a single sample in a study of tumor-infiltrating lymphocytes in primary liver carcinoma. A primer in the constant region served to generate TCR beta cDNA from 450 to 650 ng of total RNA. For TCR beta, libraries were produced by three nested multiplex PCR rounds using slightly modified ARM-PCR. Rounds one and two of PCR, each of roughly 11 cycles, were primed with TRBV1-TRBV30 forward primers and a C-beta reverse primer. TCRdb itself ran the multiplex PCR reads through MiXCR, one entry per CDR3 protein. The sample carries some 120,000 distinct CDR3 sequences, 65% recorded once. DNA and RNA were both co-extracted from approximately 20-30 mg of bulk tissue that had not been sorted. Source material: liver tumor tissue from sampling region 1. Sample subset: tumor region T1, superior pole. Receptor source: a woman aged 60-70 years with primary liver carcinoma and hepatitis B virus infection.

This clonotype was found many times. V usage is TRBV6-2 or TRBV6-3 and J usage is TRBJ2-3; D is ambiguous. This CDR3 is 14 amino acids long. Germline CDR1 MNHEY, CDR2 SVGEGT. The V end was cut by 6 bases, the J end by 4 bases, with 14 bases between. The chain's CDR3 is CASRHDGGPDTQYF. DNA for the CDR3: TGTGCCAGCAGGCATGATGGCGGACCAGATACGCAGTATTTT.

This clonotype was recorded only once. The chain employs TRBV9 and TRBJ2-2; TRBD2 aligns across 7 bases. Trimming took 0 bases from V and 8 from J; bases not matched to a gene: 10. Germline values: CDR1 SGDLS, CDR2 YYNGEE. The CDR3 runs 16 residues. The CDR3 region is CASSVDGSGIFGELFF. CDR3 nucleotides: TGTGCCAGCAGCGTAGACGGGAGCGGGATTTTTGGGGAGCTGTTTTTT.

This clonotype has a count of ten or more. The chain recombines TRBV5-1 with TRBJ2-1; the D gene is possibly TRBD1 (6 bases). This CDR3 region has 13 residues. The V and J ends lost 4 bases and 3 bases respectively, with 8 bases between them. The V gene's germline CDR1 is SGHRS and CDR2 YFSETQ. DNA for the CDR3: TGCGCCAGCAGCCCGGACAGCTACAATGAGCAGTTCTTC. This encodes CASSPDSYNEQFF.

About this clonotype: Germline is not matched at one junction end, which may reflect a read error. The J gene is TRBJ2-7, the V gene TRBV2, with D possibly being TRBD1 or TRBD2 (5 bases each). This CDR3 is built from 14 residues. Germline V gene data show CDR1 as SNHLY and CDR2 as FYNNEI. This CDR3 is CASKGQEASYGQYF. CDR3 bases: TGTGCCAGCAAGGGGCAGGAGGCGTCCTACGGGCAGTACTTC.

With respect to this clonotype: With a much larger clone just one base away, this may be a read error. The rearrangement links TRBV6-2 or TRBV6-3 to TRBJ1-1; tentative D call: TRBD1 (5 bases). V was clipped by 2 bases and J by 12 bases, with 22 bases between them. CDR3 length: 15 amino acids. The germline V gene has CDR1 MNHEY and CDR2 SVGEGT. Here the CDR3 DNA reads TGTGCCAGCAGTTACGGCGGACGGAGGGGCATTAAATCTTTCTTT. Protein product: CASSYGGRRGIKSFF.

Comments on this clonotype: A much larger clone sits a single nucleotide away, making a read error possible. CDR3 in DNA: TGTGCCAGTAGCGACGGGCAGGGGTGGGGCCATGAGCAGTTCTTC. As protein: CASSDGQGWGHEQFF. The chain is built from TRBV5-6 and TRBJ2-1, with a weak D call TRBD1 (6 bases). Trimming left V 8 bases short and J 8 bases short, with 23 bases between. The CDR3 is 15 residues long. CDR1 and CDR2 from the germline V gene are SGHDT and YYEEEE.

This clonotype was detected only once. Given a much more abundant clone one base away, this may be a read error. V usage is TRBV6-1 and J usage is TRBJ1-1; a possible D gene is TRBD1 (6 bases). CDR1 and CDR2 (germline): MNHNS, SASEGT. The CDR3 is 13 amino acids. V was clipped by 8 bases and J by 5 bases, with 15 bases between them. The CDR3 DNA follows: TGTGCCAGCCGGGTCAGGGGAGGGACTGAAGCTTTCTTT. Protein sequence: CASRVRGGTEAFF.

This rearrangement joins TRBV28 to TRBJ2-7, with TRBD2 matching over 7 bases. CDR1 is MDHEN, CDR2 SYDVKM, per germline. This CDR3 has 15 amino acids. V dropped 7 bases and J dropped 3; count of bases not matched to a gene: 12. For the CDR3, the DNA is TGTGCCAGCACCCCAAATGAGGCTAGCGGCTACGAGCAGTACTTC. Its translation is CASTPNEASGYEQYF.

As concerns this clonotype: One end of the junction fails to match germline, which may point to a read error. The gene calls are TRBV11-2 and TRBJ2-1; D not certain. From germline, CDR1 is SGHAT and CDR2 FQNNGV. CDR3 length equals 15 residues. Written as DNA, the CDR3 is TGTGCCAGCGGCTTTGAAAGGAGCTCCCACAATGAGCAGTTCTTC. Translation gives CASGFERSSHNEQFF.

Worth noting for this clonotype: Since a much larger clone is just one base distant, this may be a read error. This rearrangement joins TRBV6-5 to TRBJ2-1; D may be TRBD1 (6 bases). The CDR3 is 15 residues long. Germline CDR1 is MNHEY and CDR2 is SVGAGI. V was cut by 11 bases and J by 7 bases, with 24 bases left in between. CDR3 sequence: CAGSRVNLGANEQFF. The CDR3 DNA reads TGTGCCGGCTCGCGGGTCAATCTGGGGGCTAATGAGCAGTTCTTC.